Below, 9 T cell receptor beta chains from the same sample are listed, as sequenced in a study of shared clonotypes between healthy human individuals. The table came from immunoSEQ multiplex PCR; TCRdb's copy has only in-frame clones and leaves some out. The table shows 2 million to 2.5 million clones, with approximately 93% occurring only once. Sequencing used naive CD4+ T cells from PBMCs. As for subset: CD45RA+ positively selected. Every receptor here comes from a man aged 18 to 29 in good health. Some clones in this sample may be carry-over from other donors' samples.

This chain joins TRBV29-1 and TRBJ2-5; D tentatively reads TRBD1 or TRBD2 (5 bases each). The J call may be in error: the DNA end matches TRBJ2-7 better. The CDR3 totals 13 residues. Germline loops: CDR1 SQVTM, CDR2 ANQGSEA. CDR3 nucleotide sequence: TGCAGCGTGTCGGGGCTCCTCACCTACGAGCAGTACTTC. This gives the protein CSVSGLLTYEQYF.

The table lists this clone with a count of one. This rearrangement joins TRBV10-3 to TRBJ2-2; TRBD1 matches 12 bases. Germline V gene sequence: CDR1 ENHRY, CDR2 SYGVKD. The CDR3 consists of 16 residues. J lost 3 bases, V lost 4 bases, and 3 bases had no gene match. The CDR3 coding sequence is TGTGCCATCAGTGGGGACAGGGGGCTAGACACCGGGGAGCTGTTTTTT. It encodes CAISGDRGLDTGELFF.

CDR3 DNA: TGCAGCGGCTTGACAGACTATAATGAAAAACTGTTTTTT. Translated, it gives CSGLTDYNEKLFF. J is TRBJ1-4 and V is TRBV29-1; a possible D gene is TRBD1 (5 bases). The CDR3 totals 13 residues. CDR1 is SQVTM, CDR2 ANQGSEA, per germline. Trimming took 7 bases from V and 4 from J, leaving 13 bases between them.

V usage is TRBV2 and J usage is TRBJ1-2; D possibly corresponds to TRBD1 (5 bases). Trimming cost V 1 base and J 4 bases, with 10 bases left between them. CDR3 size: 14 residues. CDR1 SNHLY and CDR2 FYNNEI come from the germline V gene. CDR3 sequence: CASSEGGGGYGYTF. As DNA, the CDR3 is TGTGCCAGCAGTGAAGGTGGCGGGGGCTATGGCTACACCTTC.

V is TRBV7-9 and J is TRBJ2-1; no clear D gene. The V end lost 8 bases, the J end lost 4 bases, and 15 bases lay between the germline ends. CDR1 and CDR2 (germline): SEHNR, FQNEAQ (reference sequence). The CDR3 is 14 amino acids. The CDR3 protein is CASRGDADYNEQFF. In DNA form, the CDR3 reads TGTGCCAGCCGAGGAGACGCGGATTACAATGAGCAGTTCTTC.

The CDR3 nucleotides are TGTGCCAGCGGGGGGACAGGGGGAAGTGGGCAGTTCTTC. Amino acid sequence: CASGGTGGSGQFF. The chain combines TRBV6-5 with TRBJ2-1, with 11 positions matching TRBD1. The germline CDR1 and CDR2 sequences are MNHEY and SVGAGI. The CDR3 loop spans 13 amino acids. V lost 8 bases, J lost 12 bases, and 9 bases stayed unmatched.

The genes are TRBV19 and TRBJ2-4; D perhaps matches TRBD1 (6 bases). The germline gives CDR1 LNHDA, CDR2 SQIVND (reference sequence). The CDR3 is 14 amino acids. V lost 6 bases and J 1 base, leaving 10 bases between the germline ends. The CDR3 DNA is TGTGCCAGTAGGCCCACAGGGGCCAAAAACATTCAGTACTTC. Its protein product is CASRPTGAKNIQYF.

The gene calls are TRBV7-3 and TRBJ2-2; 7 positions agree with TRBD1. The length of the CDR3 is 15 residues. Germline CDR1 reads SGHTA; CDR2 reads FQGTGA. V was clipped by 0 bases and J by 6 bases; unmatched bases: 4. The CDR3 DNA reads TGTGCCAGCAGCTTAACCGGACAGGCGGCCGGGGAGCTGTTTTTT. The encoded protein is CASSLTGQAAGELFF.

The chain links TRBV2 to TRBJ2-5; D remains unclear. Germline V gene lookup returns CDR1 SNHLY and CDR2 FYNNEI. The V end was cut by 4 bases, the J end by 5 bases, with 8 bases between. The CDR3 length is 12 residues. The CDR3 loop is CASSGLDETQYF. The CDR3 nucleotides read TGTGCCAGCAGTGGGTTAGATGAGACCCAGTACTTC.